The 25 T cell receptor beta chains below all came from one sample that was sequenced in a study of low-dose radiotherapy and immunotherapy resistance in tumors. Documented time point: after trial treatment. Treatment defined: LDRT plus nivolumab, ipilimumab, low-dose cyclophosphamide and aspirin (RACIN trial). Priming of first-strand cDNA relied on TRAV- and TRBV-specific primers (covering alpha and beta chains). Amplification, which lasted around 18 PCR cycles, used a constant-region primer and V-primer adapter to amplify TCRs. TCRdb itself ran the reads through MiXCR, one entry per CDR3 protein. This repertoire shows tens of thousands of distinct CDR3 sequences, roughly 20% found once; its top ten account for approximately 9%. The specimen was PBMCs, collected after low-dose radiotherapy plus immunotherapy. Receptors were obtained from a female donor with ovarian cancer.

In this sample, this clonotype turned up many times. V usage is TRBV28 and J usage is TRBJ2-1; 10 bases map to TRBD2. CDR1 and CDR2 (germline): MDHEN, SYDVKM. Trimming took 5 bases from V and 0 from J; bases not matched to a gene: 7. The CDR3 length is 17 residues. As DNA, the CDR3 is TGTGCCAGCAGTGAGTCTAGCGGGAGTGTCTCCTACAATGAGCAGTTCTTC. Translated, it gives CASSESSGSVSYNEQFF.

Concerning this clonotype itself: It is likely a read error: a sequence one base away is far more abundant. V gene TRBV12-5 combines with J gene TRBJ2-1; D is unclear. Trimming removed 6 bases at V and 13 bases at J, with 22 bases between. This CDR3 has 14 residues. Germline V gene sequence: CDR1 LGHNT, CDR2 FRNRAP. CDR3 DNA: TGTGCTAGTGGCTCGCGACCTCTCCTGGAGACCCAGTTCTTC. Translated, it gives CASGSRPLLETQFF.

This clonotype has ten or more counts. This chain uses TRBV28 with TRBJ2-7; TRBD1 matches at 7 bases. CDR1 and CDR2 from the germline V gene are MDHEN and SYDVKM. The CDR3 covers 13 residues. V lost 7 bases, J lost 4 bases, and 7 bases stayed unmatched. The CDR3 sequence: CASKAGGLYEQYF. The CDR3 nucleotides are TGTGCCAGCAAGGCAGGGGGTTTGTACGAGCAGTACTTC. Looking up the rest from reference TRBV28 and TRBJ2-7 gives the full variable domain: DVKVTQSSRYLVKRTGEKVFLECVQDMDHENMFWYRQDPGLGLRLIYFSYDVKMKEKGDIPEGYSVSREKKERFSLILESASTNQTSMYLCASKAGGLYEQYFGPGTRLTVT.

This clonotype has a count of ten or more. The chain employs TRBV20-1 and TRBJ2-1; D might be TRBD1 (5 bases). V dropped 3 bases and J dropped 6 bases, with 12 bases sitting between them. This CDR3 spans 13 amino acids. Germline loops: CDR1 DFQATT, CDR2 SNEGSKA (reference sequence). The CDR3 DNA reads as TGCAGTGCTAGCCCAACAGGACGCAATGAGCAGTTCTTC. Amino acids: CSASPTGRNEQFF.

This clonotype has just a few counts. The chain is built from TRBV4-3 and TRBJ1-4, with 8 bases identical to TRBD1. V was pared by 0 bases and J by 3 bases, with 0 bases of the junction left unmatched. Germline-derived CDR1 and CDR2 are LGHNA and YSLEER. The CDR3 has 15 amino acids. Written as DNA, the CDR3 is TGCGCCAGCAGCCAAGAGGACAGGGCTAATGAAAAACTGTTTTTT. It codes for CASSQEDRANEKLFF.

The rearrangement uses TRBV20-1 and TRBJ2-5, with TRBD2 as a possible D gene (5 bases). Trimming stripped 5 bases from V and 5 bases from J, with 12 bases between. The germline CDR1 and CDR2 sequences are DFQATT and SNEGSKA (reference sequence). This CDR3 spans 12 amino acids. The CDR3 loop reads CSAPAGWETQYF. The CDR3 nucleotides read TGCAGTGCTCCCGCGGGTTGGGAGACCCAGTACTTC.

Many counts were recorded for this clonotype. The gene calls are TRBV28 and TRBJ2-3; no clear D gene. CDR1 MDHEN and CDR2 SYDVKM come from the germline V gene. V was trimmed by 3 bases and J by 5 bases, leaving 15 bases between them. The CDR3 is 15 residues long. CDR3 in DNA: TGTGCCAGCAGTTTTATGGCAGTTCTTCTAGATACGCAGTATTTT. Protein sequence: CASSFMAVLLDTQYF.

This clonotype was picked up many times. The rearrangement links TRBV5-6 to TRBJ1-6, with 7 bases aligning to TRBD1. The CDR3 is made up of 16 amino acids. With 0 bases clipped from V and 2 bases from J, the junction kept 2 bases outside the gene matches. The germline V gene has CDR1 SGHDT and CDR2 YYEEEE. CDR3 in amino acids: CASSLEGATYNSPLHF. CDR3 in DNA: TGTGCCAGCAGCTTGGAGGGGGCCACCTATAATTCACCCCTCCACTTT.

This clonotype was found many times. The V and J genes are TRBV24-1 and TRBJ2-6; no firm D call. Germline V CDR1 and CDR2: KGHDR, SFDVKD. The CDR3 spans 15 residues. Trimming removed 2 bases from V and 4 bases from J, with 8 bases in between. The CDR3 loop is CATSDSILGANVLTF. CDR3 sequence (DNA): TGTGCCACCAGTGATTCGATACTCGGGGCCAACGTCCTGACTTTC.

In its sample, this clonotype was seen many times. The chain couples TRBV27 to TRBJ2-3; D is ambiguous. This CDR3 has 12 amino acids. Germline V CDR1 and CDR2: MNHEY, SMNVEV (reference sequence). V was trimmed by 5 bases and J by 5 bases, leaving 8 bases between them. The CDR3 sequence: CASSPIGDTQYF. The CDR3 nucleotides are TGTGCCAGCAGTCCCATCGGAGATACGCAGTATTTT.

The table lists this clonotype with many counts. The rearrangement uses TRBV20-1 and TRBJ1-6; D possibly corresponds to TRBD1 (6 bases). CDR1 DFQATT and CDR2 SNEGSKA come from the germline V gene (reference sequence). Trimming left V 3 bases short and J 10 bases short, with 19 bases between. The CDR3 spans 15 residues. The CDR3 is CSASPQGLEESPLHF. For the CDR3, the DNA is TGCAGTGCTAGTCCACAGGGATTGGAAGAGTCACCCCTCCACTTT.

This clonotype was recorded many times. The rearrangement links TRBV29-1 to TRBJ2-3; possibly TRBD1 for D (6 bases). This CDR3 region has 15 residues. Trimming cost V 6 bases and J 1 base, with 17 bases left between them. Germline values: CDR1 SQVTM, CDR2 ANQGSEA. The CDR3 DNA follows: TGCAGCGTCGACCCGGGGACATCCCGCACAGATACGCAGTATTTT. Translating it yields CSVDPGTSRTDTQYF.

The V gene is TRBV24-1, the J gene TRBJ2-1, with 7 bases fitting TRBD2. This CDR3 region has 15 residues. The germline V gene has CDR1 KGHDR and CDR2 SFDVKD. V shed 2 bases and J 10 bases; nucleotides not matched to a gene: 10. This CDR3 reads CATSDSWGGNNEQFF. The CDR3 nucleotides are TGTGCCACCAGTGATTCTTGGGGGGGGAATAACGAGCAGTTCTTC.

This clonotype occurred many times. This sequence joins TRBV7-2 and TRBJ2-7, with D possibly matching TRBD1 (5 bases). Germline V gene lookup returns CDR1 SGHTA and CDR2 FQGNSA. V lost 5 bases to trimming and J lost 4 bases, with 18 bases between them. CDR3 length: 15 residues. The CDR3 spells CASSQSTSQGYEQYF. The CDR3, as DNA: TGTGCCAGCAGCCAGTCGACCTCGCAGGGTTACGAGCAGTACTTC.

There are many counts of this clonotype. The chain recombines TRBV28 with TRBJ1-5, with unresolved D. Germline CDR1 and CDR2: MDHEN and SYDVKM. The ends were cut back, 5 bases at V and 0 bases at J, with 2 bases in the middle. The CDR3 has 12 residues. This chain's CDR3 is CASSPSNQPQHF. The CDR3, as DNA: TGTGCCAGCAGTCCTAGCAATCAGCCCCAGCATTTT.

This clonotype was observed at least ten times. The chain uses TRBV7-2 and TRBJ2-2; 9 nucleotides match TRBD2. Unmatched junction bases numbered 10, after V lost 5 bases and J lost 6 bases. The CDR3 is 16 residues long. Per the germline V gene, CDR1 is SGHTA and CDR2 is FQGNSA. CDR3 DNA sequence: TGTGCCAGCAGCCCACGGGCTAGCGGGGCGGCCGGGGAGCTGTTTTTT. It translates to CASSPRASGAAGELFF.

Of note for this clonotype: This sequence is one base from a far larger clone and is likely a read error. The V and J genes are TRBV26 and TRBJ2-6; TRBD2 is the table's D call, not checked against the DNA. TRBV26 is recorded as a pseudogene. The CDR3 sequence is 17 residues long. This CDR3 is CASSLAGGLGGAYVLTF. DNA of the CDR3: TGTGCCAGCAGTTTGGCGGGAGGTTTGGGCGGGGCCTACGTCCTGACTTTC.

Concerning this clonotype itself: This is likely an artifact of a read error, given a far larger clone one base away. V usage is TRBV13 and J usage is TRBJ2-3; D not certain. The CDR3 is 15 residues long. The V gene lost 6 bases and the J gene lost 0 bases, with 13 bases spanning the gap. Germline V gene lookup returns CDR1 PRHDT and CDR2 FYEKMQ (reference sequence). CDR3 sequence reads: CASSKGQASTDTQYF. As DNA, the CDR3 is TGTGCCAGCAGTAAGGGCCAGGCGAGCACAGATACGCAGTATTTT.

In its sample, this clonotype was seen many times. The chain recombines TRBV18 with TRBJ2-7, with D possibly being TRBD2 (5 bases). Between the trimmed V and J ends, which lost 3 bases and 3 bases, there was a span of 15 bases. CDR3 length: 15 residues. Germline values: CDR1 KGHSH, CDR2 LQKENI. CDR3 loop: CASSPAVGEVYEQYF. In nucleotides, the CDR3 is TGTGCCAGCTCACCGGCAGTGGGAGAAGTCTACGAGCAGTACTTC. The full variable domain, with the rest looked up from reference TRBV18 and TRBJ2-7, is NAGVMQNPRHLVRRRGQEARLRCSPMKGHSHVYWYRQLPEEGLKFMVYLQKENIIDESGMPKERFSAEFPKEGPSILRIQQVVRGDSAAYFCASSPAVGEVYEQYFGPGTRLTVT.

At least ten counts were recorded for this clonotype. The chain joins TRBV10-2 to TRBJ1-6; 9 bases are shared with TRBD1. V trimming: 6 bases; J trimming: 9 bases; junction bases outside the gene matches: 9. The germline V gene encodes CDR1 WSHSY and CDR2 SAAADI. The CDR3 contains 15 residues. Here the CDR3 reads CASSPEQGAGSPLHF. The CDR3 DNA sequence: TGCGCCAGCAGCCCCGAACAGGGGGCAGGTTCACCCCTCCACTTT.

This clonotype was detected ten times or more. V is TRBV7-3 and J is TRBJ2-3; tentative D call: TRBD2 (7 bases). CDR1 is SGHTA, CDR2 FQGTGA, per germline. V was cut by 7 bases and J by 4 bases, with 15 bases left in between. CDR3 length: 14 residues. CDR3 nucleotide sequence: TGTGCCAGCACCCTCGGAGGGGGGGCAGATACGCAGTATTTT. It yields the protein CASTLGGGADTQYF.

V usage is TRBV5-5 and J usage is TRBJ2-7; D is perhaps TRBD1 (5 bases). CDR3 length: 14 residues. Germline V lookup: CDR1 SGHKS, CDR2 YYEKEE (reference sequence). The V and J ends lost 0 bases and 5 bases respectively, with 12 bases between them. The CDR3 region is CASSLGSGLDEQYF. Here the CDR3 DNA reads TGTGCCAGCAGCTTGGGGTCAGGGCTGGACGAGCAGTACTTC. The full variable domain, its missing parts supplied by reference TRBV5-5 and TRBJ2-7, is DAGVTQSPTHLIKTRGQQVTLRCSPISGHKSVSWYQQVLGQGPQFIFQYYEKEERGRGNFPDRFSARQFPNYSSELNVNALLLGDSALYLCASSLGSGLDEQYFGPGTRLTVT.

This clonotype was detected ten times or more. The chain carries TRBV19 and TRBJ1-5; D not certain. Trimming removed 5 bases from V and 8 bases from J, with 16 bases in between. The CDR3 covers 14 residues. Germline loops: CDR1 LNHDA, CDR2 SQIVND (reference sequence). The CDR3 spells CASSGQAVLEPQHF. CDR3 sequence (DNA): TGTGCCAGTAGTGGGCAGGCTGTTTTGGAGCCCCAGCATTTT.

With respect to this clonotype: The junction departs from germline at one end; a sequencing error may be responsible. CDR3 sequence (DNA): TGTGCCAGCAGCTTGGAGAGACCGGGCGCCTACGAGCAGTACTTC. The encoded protein is CASSLERPGAYEQYF. The rearrangement uses TRBV5-1 and TRBJ2-7; D ambiguous. The CDR3 extends over 15 amino acids. CDR1 is SGHRS and CDR2 is YFSETQ in the germline V gene.

This clonotype was recorded many times. The V gene is TRBV27, the J gene TRBJ2-7; D is undetermined. Trimming took 4 bases from V and 2 from J, leaving 9 bases between them. Germline loops: CDR1 MNHEY, CDR2 SMNVEV (reference sequence). This CDR3 is built from 13 residues. The chain's CDR3 is CASSSGFTYEQYF. CDR3 in DNA: TGTGCCAGCAGTTCCGGGTTTACCTACGAGCAGTACTTC.